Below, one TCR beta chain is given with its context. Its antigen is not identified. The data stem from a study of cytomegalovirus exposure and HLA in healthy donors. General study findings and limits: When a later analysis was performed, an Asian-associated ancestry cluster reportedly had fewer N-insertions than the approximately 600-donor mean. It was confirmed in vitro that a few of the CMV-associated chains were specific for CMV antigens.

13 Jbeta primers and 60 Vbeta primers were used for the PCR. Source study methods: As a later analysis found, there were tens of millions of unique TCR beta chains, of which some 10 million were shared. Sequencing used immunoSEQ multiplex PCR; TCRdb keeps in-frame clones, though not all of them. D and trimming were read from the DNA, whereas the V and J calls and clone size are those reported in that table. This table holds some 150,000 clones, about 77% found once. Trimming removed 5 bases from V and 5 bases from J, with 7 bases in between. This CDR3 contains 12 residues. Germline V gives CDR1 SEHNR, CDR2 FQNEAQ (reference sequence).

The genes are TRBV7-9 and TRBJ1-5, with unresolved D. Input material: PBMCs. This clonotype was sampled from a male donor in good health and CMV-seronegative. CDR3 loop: CASSRVDQPQHF. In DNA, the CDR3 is TGTGCCAGCAGCCGGGTGGATCAGCCCCAGCATTTT.